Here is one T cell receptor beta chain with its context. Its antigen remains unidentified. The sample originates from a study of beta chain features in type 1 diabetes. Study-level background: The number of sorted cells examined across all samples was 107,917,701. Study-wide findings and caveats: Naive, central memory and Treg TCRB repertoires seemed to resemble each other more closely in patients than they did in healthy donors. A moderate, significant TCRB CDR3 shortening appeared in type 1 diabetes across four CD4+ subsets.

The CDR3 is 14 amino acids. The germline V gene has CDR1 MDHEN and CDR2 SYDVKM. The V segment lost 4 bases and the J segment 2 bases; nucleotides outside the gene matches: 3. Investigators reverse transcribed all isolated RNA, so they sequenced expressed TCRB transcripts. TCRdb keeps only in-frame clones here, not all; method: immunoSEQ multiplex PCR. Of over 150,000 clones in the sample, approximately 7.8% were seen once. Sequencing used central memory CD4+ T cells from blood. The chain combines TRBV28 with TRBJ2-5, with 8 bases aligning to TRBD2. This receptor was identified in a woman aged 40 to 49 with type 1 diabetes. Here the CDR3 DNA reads TGTGCCAGCAGTTGGAGCGGGGGTCAAGAGACCCAGTACTTC. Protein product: CASSWSGGQETQYF. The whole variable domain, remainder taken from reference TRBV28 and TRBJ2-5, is DVKVTQSSRYLVKRTGEKVFLECVQDMDHENMFWYRQDPGLGLRLIYFSYDVKMKEKGDIPEGYSVSREKKERFSLILESASTNQTSMYLCASSWSGGQETQYFGPGTRLLVL.